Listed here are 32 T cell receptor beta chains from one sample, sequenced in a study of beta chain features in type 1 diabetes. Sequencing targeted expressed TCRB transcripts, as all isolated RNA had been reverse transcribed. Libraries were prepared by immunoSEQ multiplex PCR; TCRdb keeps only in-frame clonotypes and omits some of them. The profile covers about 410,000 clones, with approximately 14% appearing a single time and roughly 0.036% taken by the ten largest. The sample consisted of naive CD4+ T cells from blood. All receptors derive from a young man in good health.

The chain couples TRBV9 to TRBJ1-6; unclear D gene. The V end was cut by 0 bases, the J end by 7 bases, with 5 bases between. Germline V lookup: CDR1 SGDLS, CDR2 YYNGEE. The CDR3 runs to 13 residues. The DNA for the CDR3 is TGTGCCAGCAGCGTAGGGGGAAATTCACCCCTCCACTTT. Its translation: CASSVGGNSPLHF.

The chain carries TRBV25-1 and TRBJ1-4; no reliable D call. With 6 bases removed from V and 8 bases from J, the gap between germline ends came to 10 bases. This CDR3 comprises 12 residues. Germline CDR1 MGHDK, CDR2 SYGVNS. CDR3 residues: CASSPGKEKLFF. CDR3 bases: TGTGCCAGCAGCCCGGGAAAGGAAAAACTGTTTTTT.

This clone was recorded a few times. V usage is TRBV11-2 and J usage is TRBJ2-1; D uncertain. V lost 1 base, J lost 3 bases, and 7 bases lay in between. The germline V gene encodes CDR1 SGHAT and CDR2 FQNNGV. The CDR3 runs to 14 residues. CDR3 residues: CASSLGLLYNEQFF. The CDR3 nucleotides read TGTGCCAGCAGCTTAGGGCTCCTCTACAATGAGCAGTTCTTC.

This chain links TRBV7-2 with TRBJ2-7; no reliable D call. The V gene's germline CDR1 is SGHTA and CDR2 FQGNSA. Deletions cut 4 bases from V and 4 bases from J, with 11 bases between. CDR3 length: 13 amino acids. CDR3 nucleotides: TGTGCCAGCAGCTCTCTAGGGCGTTACGAGCAGTACGTC. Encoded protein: CASSSLGRYEQYV.

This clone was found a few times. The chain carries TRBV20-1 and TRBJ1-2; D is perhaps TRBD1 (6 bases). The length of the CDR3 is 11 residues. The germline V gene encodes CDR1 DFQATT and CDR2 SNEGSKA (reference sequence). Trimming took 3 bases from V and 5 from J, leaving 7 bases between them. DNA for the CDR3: TGCAGTGCTAGCCAGGGGTATGGCTACACCTTC. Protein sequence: CSASQGYGYTF.

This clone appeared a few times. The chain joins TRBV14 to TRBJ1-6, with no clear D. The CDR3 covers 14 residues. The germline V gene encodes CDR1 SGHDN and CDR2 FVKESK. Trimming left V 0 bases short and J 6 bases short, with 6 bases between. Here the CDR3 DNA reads TGTGCCAGCAGCCAAGAGGGTATTAATTCACCCCTCCACTTT. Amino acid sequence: CASSQEGINSPLHF.

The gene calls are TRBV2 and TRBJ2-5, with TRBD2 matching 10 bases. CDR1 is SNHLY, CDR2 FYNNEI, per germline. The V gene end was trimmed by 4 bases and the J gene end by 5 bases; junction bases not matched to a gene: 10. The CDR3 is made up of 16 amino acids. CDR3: CASSAMASGGRETQYF. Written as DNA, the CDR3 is TGTGCCAGCAGTGCCATGGCTAGCGGGGGTCGTGAGACCCAGTACTTC.

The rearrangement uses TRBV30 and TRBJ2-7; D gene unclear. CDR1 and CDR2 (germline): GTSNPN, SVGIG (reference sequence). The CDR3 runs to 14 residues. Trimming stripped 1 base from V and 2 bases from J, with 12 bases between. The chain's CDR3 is CAWSASPRAYEQYV. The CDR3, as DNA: TGTGCCTGGAGTGCCTCTCCCCGGGCCTACGAGCAGTACGTC.

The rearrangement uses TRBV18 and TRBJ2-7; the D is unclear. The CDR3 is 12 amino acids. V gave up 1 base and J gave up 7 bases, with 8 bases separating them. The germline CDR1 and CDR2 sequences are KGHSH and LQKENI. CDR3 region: CASSPLGLEQYF. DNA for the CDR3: TGTGCCAGCTCACCACTAGGGTTGGAGCAGTACTTC.

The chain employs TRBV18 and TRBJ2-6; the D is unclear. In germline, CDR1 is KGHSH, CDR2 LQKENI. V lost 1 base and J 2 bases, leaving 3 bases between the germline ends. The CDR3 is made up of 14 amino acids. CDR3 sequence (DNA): TGTGCCAGCTCACCACTTACTGGGGCCAACGTCCTGACTTTC. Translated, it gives CASSPLTGANVLTF. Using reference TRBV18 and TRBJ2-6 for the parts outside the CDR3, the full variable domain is NAGVMQNPRHLVRRRGQEARLRCSPMKGHSHVYWYRQLPEEGLKFMVYLQKENIIDESGMPKERFSAEFPKEGPSILRIQQVVRGDSAAYFCASSPLTGANVLTFGAGSRLTVL.

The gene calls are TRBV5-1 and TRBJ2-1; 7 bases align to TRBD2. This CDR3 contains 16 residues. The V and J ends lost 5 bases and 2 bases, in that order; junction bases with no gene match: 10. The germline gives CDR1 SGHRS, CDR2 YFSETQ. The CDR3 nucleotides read TGCGCCAGCAGTTCGAACGGGGGGTCAACCTACAATGAGCAGTTCTTC. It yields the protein CASSSNGGSTYNEQFF.

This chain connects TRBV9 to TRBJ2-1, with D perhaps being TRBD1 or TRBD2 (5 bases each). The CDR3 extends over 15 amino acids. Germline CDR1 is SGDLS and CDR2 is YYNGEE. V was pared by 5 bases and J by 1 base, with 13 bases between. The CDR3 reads CASSPGTASYNEQFF. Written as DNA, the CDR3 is TGTGCCAGCAGTCCCGGGACGGCGTCCTACAATGAGCAGTTCTTC.

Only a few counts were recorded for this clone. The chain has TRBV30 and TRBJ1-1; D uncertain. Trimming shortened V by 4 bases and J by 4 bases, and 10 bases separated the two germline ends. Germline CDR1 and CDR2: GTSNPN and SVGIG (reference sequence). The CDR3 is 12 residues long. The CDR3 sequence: CAWIVLSTEAFF. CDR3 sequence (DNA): TGTGCCTGGATCGTTCTTTCCACTGAAGCTTTCTTT.

This CDR3 reads CASSVLRTDTQYF. CDR3 DNA sequence: TGTGCCAGCAGTGTCCTGCGCACAGATACGCAGTATTTT. V is TRBV27 and J is TRBJ2-3; D uncertain. The V gene's germline CDR1 is MNHEY and CDR2 SMNVEV (reference sequence). The CDR3 has 13 residues. The V and J ends lost 5 bases and 1 base respectively, with 7 bases between them.

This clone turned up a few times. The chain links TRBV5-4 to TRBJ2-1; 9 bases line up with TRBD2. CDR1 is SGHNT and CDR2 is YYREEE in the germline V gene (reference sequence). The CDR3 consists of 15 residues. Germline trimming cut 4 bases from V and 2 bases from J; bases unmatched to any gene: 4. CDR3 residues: CASSKGLAAYNEQFF. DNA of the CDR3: TGTGCCAGCAGCAAGGGACTAGCTGCCTACAATGAGCAGTTCTTC.

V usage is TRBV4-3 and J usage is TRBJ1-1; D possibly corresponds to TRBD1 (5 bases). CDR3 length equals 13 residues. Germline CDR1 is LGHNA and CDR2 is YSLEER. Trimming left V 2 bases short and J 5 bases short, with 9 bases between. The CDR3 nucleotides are TGCGCCAGCAGCCAATTAGGGGTTACTGAAGCTTTCTTT. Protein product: CASSQLGVTEAFF.

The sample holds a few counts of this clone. The CDR3 DNA reads as TGCGCCAGCAGCCTGCGGACAGGGCCACCTAGCACAGATACGCAGTATTTT. As protein: CASSLRTGPPSTDTQYF. The J gene is TRBJ2-3, the V gene TRBV5-1, with 8 bases matching TRBD1. Germline lookup yields CDR1 SGHRS and CDR2 YFSETQ. CDR3 length equals 17 residues. Trimming cost V 4 bases and J 0 bases; bases outside gene matches: 10.

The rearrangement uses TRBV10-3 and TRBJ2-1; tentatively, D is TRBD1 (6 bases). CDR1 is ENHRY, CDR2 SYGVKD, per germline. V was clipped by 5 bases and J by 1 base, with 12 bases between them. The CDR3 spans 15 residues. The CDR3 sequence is CAISPGALSYNEQFF. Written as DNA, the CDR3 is TGTGCCATCAGTCCAGGGGCATTGTCCTACAATGAGCAGTTCTTC.

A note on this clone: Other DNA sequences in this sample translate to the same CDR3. DNA of the CDR3: TGTGCCAGCAGCGTGGCGGGGACCACAGATACGCAGTATTTT. Translating gives CASSVAGTTDTQYF. V usage is TRBV9 and J usage is TRBJ2-3, with D possibly being TRBD2 (6 bases). V dropped 2 bases and J dropped 2 bases, with 9 bases sitting between them. The CDR3 sequence is 14 residues long. Germline CDR1 SGDLS, CDR2 YYNGEE. The full variable domain, rest sourced from reference TRBV9 and TRBJ2-3, is DSGVTQTPKHLITATGQRVTLRCSPRSGDLSVYWYQQSLDQGLQFLIQYYNGEERAKGNILERFSAQQFPDLHSELNLSSLELGDSALYFCASSVAGTTDTQYFGPGTRLTVL.

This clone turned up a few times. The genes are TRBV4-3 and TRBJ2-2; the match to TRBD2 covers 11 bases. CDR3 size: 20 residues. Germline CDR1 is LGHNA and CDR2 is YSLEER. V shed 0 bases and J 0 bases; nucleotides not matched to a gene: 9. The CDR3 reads CASSQDQTSGSAANTGELFF. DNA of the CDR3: TGCGCCAGCAGCCAAGATCAAACTAGCGGGAGCGCCGCGAACACCGGGGAGCTGTTTTTT.

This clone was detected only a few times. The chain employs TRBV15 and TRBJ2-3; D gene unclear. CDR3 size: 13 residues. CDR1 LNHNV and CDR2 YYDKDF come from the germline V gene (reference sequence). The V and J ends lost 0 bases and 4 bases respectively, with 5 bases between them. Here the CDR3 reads CATSRDNSDTQYF. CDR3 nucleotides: TGTGCCACCAGCAGAGATAACTCAGATACGCAGTATTTT.

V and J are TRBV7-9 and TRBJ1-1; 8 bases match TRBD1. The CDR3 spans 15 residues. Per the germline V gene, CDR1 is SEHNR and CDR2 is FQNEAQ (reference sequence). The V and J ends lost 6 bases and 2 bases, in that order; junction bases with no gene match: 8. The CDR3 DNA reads TGTGCCAGCAGTCCAGACAGGGGACCTAACACTGAAGCTTTCTTT. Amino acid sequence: CASSPDRGPNTEAFF.

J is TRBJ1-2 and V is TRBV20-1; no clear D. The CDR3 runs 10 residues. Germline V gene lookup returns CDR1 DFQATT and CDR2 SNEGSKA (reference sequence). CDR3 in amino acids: CMCGNYGYTF. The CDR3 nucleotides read TGCATGTGTGGGAACTATGGCTACACCTTC.

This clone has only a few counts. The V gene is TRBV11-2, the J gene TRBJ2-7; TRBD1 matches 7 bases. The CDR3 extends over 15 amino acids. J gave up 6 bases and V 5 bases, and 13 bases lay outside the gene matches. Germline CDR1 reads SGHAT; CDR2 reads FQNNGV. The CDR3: CASSPQQGFTLEQYF. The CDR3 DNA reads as TGTGCCAGCAGCCCTCAACAGGGGTTTACCCTCGAGCAGTACTTC.

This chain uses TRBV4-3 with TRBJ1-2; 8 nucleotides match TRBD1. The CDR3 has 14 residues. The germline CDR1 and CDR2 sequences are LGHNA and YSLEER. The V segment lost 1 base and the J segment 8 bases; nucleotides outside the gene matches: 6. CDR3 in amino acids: CASSQAGAGGGYTF. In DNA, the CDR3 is TGCGCCAGCAGCCAAGCCGGTGCAGGGGGCGGCTACACCTTC.

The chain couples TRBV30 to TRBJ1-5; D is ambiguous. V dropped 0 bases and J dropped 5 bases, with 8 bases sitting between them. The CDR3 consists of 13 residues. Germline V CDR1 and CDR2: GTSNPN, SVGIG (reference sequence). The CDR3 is CAWSVGEHQPQHF. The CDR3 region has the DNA TGTGCCTGGAGTGTAGGAGAGCATCAGCCCCAGCATTTT.

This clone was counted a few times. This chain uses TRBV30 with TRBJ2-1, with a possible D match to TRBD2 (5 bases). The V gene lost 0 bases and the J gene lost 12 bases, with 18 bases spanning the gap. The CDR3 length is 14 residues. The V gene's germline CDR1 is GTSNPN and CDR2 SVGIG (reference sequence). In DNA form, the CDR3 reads TGTGCCTGGAGTGTACTTCGAGCTGCCGGAGGGCAGTTCTTC. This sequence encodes CAWSVLRAAGGQFF.

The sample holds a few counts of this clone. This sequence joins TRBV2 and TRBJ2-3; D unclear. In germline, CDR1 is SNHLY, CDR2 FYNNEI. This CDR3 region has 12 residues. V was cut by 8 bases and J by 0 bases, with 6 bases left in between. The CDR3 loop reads CASAISTDTQYF. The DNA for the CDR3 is TGTGCCAGCGCGATCAGCACAGATACGCAGTATTTT.

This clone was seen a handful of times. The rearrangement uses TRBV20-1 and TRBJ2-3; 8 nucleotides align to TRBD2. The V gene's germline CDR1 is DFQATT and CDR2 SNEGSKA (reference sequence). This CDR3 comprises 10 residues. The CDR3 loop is CKRERNTQYF. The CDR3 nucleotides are TGCAAGCGGGAGCGCAATACGCAGTATTTT.

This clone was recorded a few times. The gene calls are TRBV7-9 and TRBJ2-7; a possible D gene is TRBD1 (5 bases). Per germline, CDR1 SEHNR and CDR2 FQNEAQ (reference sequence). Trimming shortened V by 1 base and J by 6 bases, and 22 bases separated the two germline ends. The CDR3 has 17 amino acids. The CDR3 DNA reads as TGTGCCAGCAGCTTAGATTGGGGCAGGGTAAAAATTGGCGAGCAGTACGTC. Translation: CASSLDWGRVKIGEQYV.

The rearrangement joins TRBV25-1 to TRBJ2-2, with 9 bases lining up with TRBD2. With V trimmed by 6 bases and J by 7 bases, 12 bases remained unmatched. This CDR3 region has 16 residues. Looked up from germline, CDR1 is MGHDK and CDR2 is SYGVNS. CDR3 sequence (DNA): TGTGCCAGCAGCGAACGCCGGGCTAGCGGGAACGGGGAGCTGTTTTTT. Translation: CASSERRASGNGELFF.

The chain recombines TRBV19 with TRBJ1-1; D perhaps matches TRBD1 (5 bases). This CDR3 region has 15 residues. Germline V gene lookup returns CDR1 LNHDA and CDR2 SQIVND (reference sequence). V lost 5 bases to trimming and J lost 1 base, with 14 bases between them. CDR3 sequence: CASSRPGPSNTEAFF. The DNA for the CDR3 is TGTGCCAGTAGTCGACCGGGACCCTCGAACACTGAAGCTTTCTTT.